These 28 T cell receptor beta chains share one sample of origin, sequenced in a study of shared T cell receptors in the human thymus. Data came from immunoSEQ multiplex PCR; TCRdb stores just in-frame clones and leaves some out. Among 500,000 to 750,000 clones listed, roughly 90% were seen once. These data were likewise used in another study, on human thymus T cells.

Sequenced sample: thymocytes. The receptors were sampled from a boy in the first two years of life with a congenital heart defect.

This clone was picked up one time. The chain combines TRBV7-6 with TRBJ2-3, with D possibly matching TRBD2 (6 bases). Trimming removed 6 bases at V and 2 bases at J, with 12 bases between. Germline CDR1 SGHVS, CDR2 FNYEAQ. The CDR3 consists of 14 residues. This CDR3 reads CASRVLAHTDTQYF. For the CDR3, the DNA is TGTGCCAGCAGGGTACTAGCTCACACAGATACGCAGTATTTT. The full variable domain, in which reference TRBV7-6 and TRBJ2-3 provide the parts outside the CDR3, is GAGVSQSPRYKVTKRGQDVALRCDPISGHVSLYWYRQALGQGPEFLTYFNYEAQQDKSGLPNDRFSAERPEGSISTLTIQRTEQRDSAMYRCASRVLAHTDTQYFGPGTRLTVL.

This chain connects TRBV6-6 to TRBJ2-3; a weak D match, TRBD2 (6 bases). Germline CDR1 MNHNY, CDR2 SVGAGI (reference sequence). The V gene lost 2 bases and the J gene lost 5 bases, with 14 bases spanning the gap. The length of the CDR3 is 15 residues. The CDR3 loop reads CASSYHSRGEDTQYF. The DNA for the CDR3 is TGTGCCAGCAGTTACCATAGCCGCGGGGAAGATACGCAGTATTTT.

The chain joins TRBV27 to TRBJ1-1, with 9 bases aligning to TRBD1. The ends lost 5 bases at V and 1 base at J; junction bases unmatched: 8. There are 16 residues in the CDR3. The germline CDR1 and CDR2 sequences are MNHEY and SMNVEV (reference sequence). The CDR3 sequence: CASSPTGGRTNTEAFF. CDR3 coding DNA: TGTGCCAGCAGTCCTACAGGGGGCCGTACGAACACTGAAGCTTTCTTT.

The CDR3: CASSQGTGDVQTQYF. Here the CDR3 DNA reads TGTGCCAGCAGCCAGGGGACAGGGGATGTGCAGACCCAGTACTTC. The genes are TRBV14 and TRBJ2-5, with 10 bases lining up with TRBD1. V lost 3 bases to trimming and J lost 6 bases; unmatched junction nucleotides: 7. The CDR3 spans 15 residues. Germline V gives CDR1 SGHDN, CDR2 FVKESK.

On this clone itself: Other DNA sequences in the same sample also yield this CDR3. V is TRBV14 and J is TRBJ2-7; TRBD2 matches at 9 bases. With 4 bases clipped from V and 2 bases from J, the junction kept 0 bases outside the gene matches. Looked up from germline, CDR1 is SGHDN and CDR2 is FVKESK. The CDR3 covers 13 residues. The CDR3 reads CASSPSGTYEQYF. CDR3 bases: TGTGCCAGCAGCCCTAGCGGGACCTACGAGCAGTACTTC.

The chain has TRBV2 and TRBJ2-1, with 7 bases identical to TRBD2. CDR1 and CDR2 from the germline V gene are SNHLY and FYNNEI. The V and J ends lost 5 bases and 3 bases, in that order; junction bases with no gene match: 13. The CDR3 sequence is 17 residues long. The DNA for the CDR3 is TGTGCCAGCAGTCAGCCCCCCCCGGGAGGCCTCTACAATGAGCAGTTCTTC. Amino acids: CASSQPPPGGLYNEQFF. Together with reference TRBV2 and TRBJ2-1, the CDR3 gives the full variable domain: EPEVTQTPSHQVTQMGQEVILRCVPISNHLYFYWYRQILGQKVEFLVSFYNNEISEKSEIFDDQFSVERPDGSNFTLKIRSTKLEDSAMYFCASSQPPPGGLYNEQFFGPGTRLTVL.

V gene TRBV7-8 combines with J gene TRBJ2-7, with D maybe TRBD1 (6 bases). CDR3 length: 16 amino acids. The ends were cut back, 1 base at V and 0 bases at J, with 13 bases in the middle. Per the germline V gene, CDR1 is SGHVS and CDR2 is FQNEAQ. CDR3 nucleotides: TGTGCCAGCAGCTTAGTCTCACAGGGAAGCTCCTACGAGCAGTACTTC. It is translated as CASSLVSQGSSYEQYF.

The chain is built from TRBV10-1 and TRBJ2-7, with D possibly TRBD2 on 7 matching bases. This CDR3 spans 15 amino acids. V shed 3 bases and J shed 4 bases, with 16 bases lying between them. Per germline, CDR1 WNHNN and CDR2 SYGVQD (reference sequence). In nucleotides, the CDR3 is TGCGCCAGCAGTGAAGGGGGGGAGGATGGGTACGAGCAGTACTTC. Amino acid sequence: CASSEGGEDGYEQYF.

The CDR3 loop reads CASSYSRPGPDEQFF. The CDR3 coding sequence is TGTGCCAGCAGTTACTCCCGCCCAGGGCCGGATGAGCAGTTCTTC. The chain carries TRBV6-5 and TRBJ2-1, with a possible D match to TRBD1 (5 bases). The length of the CDR3 is 15 residues. Germline-derived CDR1 and CDR2 are MNHEY and SVGAGI. The V end was cut by 0 bases, the J end by 8 bases, with 14 bases between.

The rearrangement joins TRBV4-3 to TRBJ2-1; 10 positions agree with TRBD2. This CDR3 has 18 amino acids. CDR1 LGHNA and CDR2 YSLEER come from the germline V gene. V lost 2 bases and J lost 0; bases outside the gene matches: 7. DNA of the CDR3: TGCGCCAGCAGCCAACTTAAGCGGGAGGGGGTCTCCTACAATGAGCAGTTCTTC. As protein: CASSQLKREGVSYNEQFF.

The chain's CDR3 is CASSQAPLLAGGPRREQYF. As DNA, the CDR3 is TGTGCCAGCAGCCAAGCCCCCCTACTAGCGGGAGGGCCGAGGAGGGAGCAGTACTTC. The chain links TRBV4-2 to TRBJ2-7, with 13 bases identical to TRBD2. The CDR3 is 19 amino acids. The J segment lost 7 bases and the V segment lost 1 base, leaving 16 bases of the junction unmatched. Germline CDR1 LGHNA, CDR2 YNFKEQ.

This chain uses TRBV5-6 with TRBJ2-1, with 7 bases that match TRBD1. The V and J ends lost 5 bases and 5 bases, in that order; junction bases with no gene match: 10. CDR1 SGHDT and CDR2 YYEEEE come from the germline V gene. The CDR3 covers 15 residues. The CDR3: CASSLDRVLDNEQFF. Here the CDR3 DNA reads TGTGCCAGCAGTCTCGACAGGGTACTCGACAATGAGCAGTTCTTC.

The chain joins TRBV14 to TRBJ2-5; a weak D match, TRBD2 (5 bases). Trimming cost V 1 base and J 4 bases, with 13 bases left between them. This CDR3 contains 15 residues. Germline values: CDR1 SGHDN, CDR2 FVKESK. This chain's CDR3 is CASSQARSRGETQYF. CDR3 DNA: TGTGCCAGCAGCCAAGCTCGGTCCCGGGGAGAGACCCAGTACTTC.

On this clone itself: This CDR3 is also generated by other DNA sequences in the sample. V is TRBV19 and J is TRBJ2-7; 10 bases map to TRBD2. The germline CDR1 and CDR2 sequences are LNHDA and SQIVND (reference sequence). The ends lost 4 bases at V and 7 bases at J; junction bases unmatched: 13. The CDR3 is made up of 16 amino acids. The CDR3 spells CASSTPSGRVGREQYF. The CDR3 DNA reads TGTGCCAGTAGTACACCTAGCGGGAGAGTGGGTAGGGAGCAGTACTTC.

The chain carries TRBV4-1 and TRBJ2-2, with 12 nucleotides matching TRBD2. CDR1 and CDR2 (germline): MGHRA, YSYEKL. The length of the CDR3 is 18 residues. Losses at the gene ends were 7 bases for V and 1 base for J; bases not matched to a gene: 10. CDR3 sequence: CASNQGLAGRMNTGELFF. The CDR3 DNA is TGCGCCAGCAACCAGGGACTAGCGGGCCGGATGAACACCGGGGAGCTGTTTTTT.

The chain combines TRBV11-2 with TRBJ2-6; 11 bases match TRBD2. The CDR3 has 18 amino acids. CDR1 SGHAT and CDR2 FQNNGV come from the germline V gene. After removal of 5 bases from V and 0 bases from J, the junction contained 6 bases not matched to a gene. CDR3 region: CASSDRLAGPSGANVLTF. Written as DNA, the CDR3 is TGTGCCAGCAGCGATCGACTAGCGGGGCCCTCTGGGGCCAACGTCCTGACTTTC.

The rearrangement links TRBV30 to TRBJ2-2, with D possibly matching TRBD2 (5 bases). Trimming removed 0 bases from V and 1 base from J, with 15 bases in between. Per germline, CDR1 GTSNPN and CDR2 SVGIG (reference sequence). CDR3 length: 17 residues. The CDR3 loop is CAWSVEPPGMNTGELFF. CDR3 DNA sequence: TGTGCCTGGAGTGTAGAGCCCCCGGGGATGAACACCGGGGAGCTGTTTTTT.

J is TRBJ2-7 and V is TRBV11-2; 7 positions match TRBD1. The CDR3 is made up of 14 amino acids. V lost 1 base to trimming and J lost 3 bases; unmatched junction nucleotides: 3. Germline V gene sequence: CDR1 SGHAT, CDR2 FQNNGV. CDR3 nucleotide sequence: TGTGCCAGCAGCTTAGGGGGACAGCTCTACGAGCAGTACTTC. Encoded protein: CASSLGGQLYEQYF.

This clone has only one observation. The CDR3 nucleotides are TGTGCCAGCAGCTTGGGGGGAGAGGGGGCCCCAAACTATGGCTACACCTTC. Translated: CASSLGGEGAPNYGYTF. The chain is built from TRBV5-6 and TRBJ1-2, with 7 positions matching TRBD1. CDR1 and CDR2 (germline): SGHDT, YYEEEE. The CDR3 runs to 17 residues. Trimming at V came to 0 bases and at J to 2 bases, leaving 10 bases not matched to a gene.

The chain links TRBV2 to TRBJ2-7; tentative D call: TRBD1 (8 bases). Deletions cut 2 bases from V and 1 base from J, with 15 bases between. This CDR3 comprises 16 residues. The germline V gene has CDR1 SNHLY and CDR2 FYNNEI. The CDR3 DNA reads TGTGCCAGCAGTGAATCGGGGGGACAGGAGTCCTACGAGCAGTACTTC. Translated, it gives CASSESGGQESYEQYF.

V gene TRBV28 combines with J gene TRBJ2-5; D gene uncertain. Per the germline V gene, CDR1 is MDHEN and CDR2 is SYDVKM. V was trimmed by 4 bases and J by 1 base, leaving 7 bases between them. The CDR3 is 13 residues long. The CDR3 is CASSSSAQETQYF. The CDR3 DNA is TGTGCCAGCAGTTCGAGTGCCCAAGAGACCCAGTACTTC.

The DNA of the CDR3 is TGTGCCAGCAGCTTGGGACATCACCCCTACAATGAGCAGTTCTTC. Amino acid sequence: CASSLGHHPYNEQFF. This chain links TRBV11-2 with TRBJ2-1, with TRBD1 as a possible D gene (6 bases). Germline V gene data show CDR1 as SGHAT and CDR2 as FQNNGV. The ends were cut back, 3 bases at V and 2 bases at J, with 11 bases in the middle. The CDR3 totals 15 residues.

The rearrangement joins TRBV7-9 to TRBJ2-1, with 8 bases fitting TRBD2. The V gene end was trimmed by 5 bases and the J gene end by 6 bases; junction bases not matched to a gene: 21. CDR3 length: 19 amino acids. Germline CDR1 reads SEHNR; CDR2 reads FQNEAQ (reference sequence). CDR3 bases: TGTGCCAGCAGCCCCCGGATCAAGCGGGGGCAAACCCTCACCAATGAGCAGTTCTTC. This gives the protein CASSPRIKRGQTLTNEQFF.

This clone appeared once. Other DNA sequences in this specimen translate into the identical CDR3. The J gene is TRBJ1-1, the V gene TRBV12-5; weak D call: TRBD1 (6 bases). From germline, CDR1 is LGHNT and CDR2 FRNRAP. Between the trimmed V and J ends, which lost 4 bases and 1 base, there was a span of 10 bases. The CDR3 spans 14 residues. CDR3 DNA sequence: TGTGCTAGTGGTTCCAACAGGGAGAACACTGAAGCTTTCTTT. It is translated as CASGSNRENTEAFF. Variable domain in full (rest from reference TRBV12-5 and TRBJ1-1): DARVTQTPRHKVTEMGQEVTMRCQPILGHNTVFWYRQTMMQGLELLAYFRNRAPLDDSGMPKDRFSAEMPDATLATLKIQPSEPRDSAVYFCASGSNRENTEAFFGQGTRLTVV.

This clone was detected only once. The chain combines TRBV4-1 with TRBJ2-5; 8 positions agree with TRBD2. Losses at the gene ends were 0 bases for V and 6 bases for J; bases not matched to a gene: 9. This CDR3 has 16 amino acids. Looked up from germline, CDR1 is MGHRA and CDR2 is YSYEKL. The DNA of the CDR3 is TGCGCCAGCAGCCAAGATTCCGGGAGGGCCGGCAAGACCCAGTACTTC. It codes for CASSQDSGRAGKTQYF.

This clone was seen only once. V is TRBV14 and J is TRBJ1-2; 10 nucleotides agree with TRBD1. Germline CDR1 reads SGHDN; CDR2 reads FVKESK. CDR3 length equals 17 residues. Trimming cost V 1 base and J 6 bases; bases outside gene matches: 11. The CDR3: CASSQVPSGTGADGYTF. The CDR3 DNA reads as TGTGCCAGCAGCCAAGTCCCCTCCGGGACAGGGGCAGATGGCTACACCTTC.

The chain couples TRBV28 to TRBJ1-1; no clear D. Germline V gene data show CDR1 as MDHEN and CDR2 as SYDVKM. Deletions cut 7 bases from V and 0 bases from J, with 12 bases between. The CDR3 is 14 amino acids. CDR3 DNA: TGTGCCAGCATGGGAGCCTTCCTGAACACTGAAGCTTTCTTT. Its translation: CASMGAFLNTEAFF.

Comments on this clone: Additional DNA sequences in this sample encode the identical CDR3. The V call is TRBV5-1, the J call TRBJ2-5, with D hard to call. The V gene lost 0 bases and the J gene lost 3 bases, with 6 bases spanning the gap. The CDR3 contains 13 residues. Germline CDR1 SGHRS, CDR2 YFSETQ. The CDR3 spells CASSLAPEETQYF. The DNA of the CDR3 is TGCGCCAGCAGCTTGGCCCCAGAAGAGACCCAGTACTTC.